Listed below are T cell receptor beta chains from one sample, sequenced in a study of shared clonotypes between healthy human individuals. Data came from immunoSEQ multiplex PCR; TCRdb stores just in-frame clones and leaves some out. The table has over 1.4 million clones, roughly 96% seen once. The sample was naive CD4+ T cells sorted from blood. The source of these receptors is a man aged 25-40 years in good health. CDR3s include the opening cysteine and the closing phenylalanine or tryptophan. Each record gives: CDR3 length, D gene, J gene, clone size, V gene, CDR3 DNA, CDR3 protein. D genes are given only for firm matches. Part of the rows lack a size; the others show once, few, many or a class for expanded clones.

CDR3 length: 14; D gene: TRBD2; J gene: TRBJ2-7; clone size: -; V gene: TRBV5-8; CDR3 DNA: TGTGCCAGCAGACGGCGGGAGGCCCGAGGGGAGCAGTACTTC; CDR3 protein: CASRRREARGEQYF
CDR3 length: 12; D gene: -; J gene: TRBJ1-1; clone size: once; V gene: TRBV29-1; CDR3 DNA: TGCAGCGTTGAAAGGGGTCTCACTGAAGCTTTCTTT; CDR3 protein: CSVERGLTEAFF
CDR3 length: 14; D gene: TRBD2; J gene: TRBJ2-7; clone size: -; V gene: TRBV19; CDR3 DNA: TGTGCCAGTAGTTCTACCGGGACTAACGACGAGCAGTACTTC; CDR3 protein: CASSSTGTNDEQYF
CDR3 length: 14; D gene: TRBD2; J gene: TRBJ2-7; clone size: -; V gene: TRBV29-1; CDR3 DNA: TGCAGCGTTGGGGGAGGACTAGCATCCTACGAGCAGTACTTC; CDR3 protein: CSVGGGLASYEQYF
CDR3 length: 14; D gene: TRBD2; J gene: TRBJ2-1; clone size: -; V gene: TRBV27; CDR3 DNA: TGTGCCAGCAGTCCCGGACTAGGGCACAATGAGCAGTTCTTC; CDR3 protein: CASSPGLGHNEQFF
CDR3 length: 16; D gene: TRBD2; J gene: TRBJ2-3; clone size: -; V gene: TRBV5-1; CDR3 DNA: TGCGCCAGCAGCTTGGCCTCGGGAGGCTCAGGGGATACGCAGTATTTT; CDR3 protein: CASSLASGGSGDTQYF
CDR3 length: 15; D gene: TRBD1; J gene: TRBJ1-2; clone size: -; V gene: TRBV5-4; CDR3 DNA: TGTGCCAGCAGCTTGGTAGACAGGGGGCAAACTGGCTACACCTTC; CDR3 protein: CASSLVDRGQTGYTF
CDR3 length: 13; D gene: -; J gene: TRBJ1-1; clone size: once; V gene: TRBV6-1; CDR3 DNA: TGTGCCAGCAGTGAGAGGGGGGGCACTGAAGCTTTCTTT; CDR3 protein: CASSERGGTEAFF
CDR3 length: 13; D gene: -; J gene: TRBJ1-5; clone size: -; V gene: TRBV19; CDR3 DNA: TGTGCCAGTAGTGCCGAGGGGAATCAGCCCCAGCATTTT; CDR3 protein: CASSAEGNQPQHF
CDR3 length: 14; D gene: -; J gene: TRBJ2-2; clone size: -; V gene: TRBV2; CDR3 DNA: TGTGCCAGCAAGGCTAGCGAGGAACCCGGGGAGCTGTTTTTT; CDR3 protein: CASKASEEPGELFF
CDR3 length: 17; D gene: TRBD2; J gene: TRBJ2-1; clone size: -; V gene: TRBV5-6; CDR3 DNA: TGTGCCAGCAGCTTGAGGGCGGGAGCCTCTCTGGGCAATGAGCAGTTCTTC; CDR3 protein: CASSLRAGASLGNEQFF
CDR3 length: 13; D gene: -; J gene: TRBJ1-1; clone size: -; V gene: TRBV28; CDR3 DNA: TGTGCCAGCAGTTTACTGGGAAGGGGTGAAGCTTTCTTT; CDR3 protein: CASSLLGRGEAFF
CDR3 length: 14; D gene: -; J gene: TRBJ2-7; clone size: -; V gene: TRBV28; CDR3 DNA: TGTGCCAGCAGTCTCCCAGGCGGGTCCTACGAGCAGTACTTC; CDR3 protein: CASSLPGGSYEQYF
CDR3 length: 13; D gene: -; J gene: TRBJ1-2; clone size: -; V gene: TRBV27; CDR3 DNA: TGTGCCAGCAGGGGAGACTCTGCGGAGGGCTACACCTTC; CDR3 protein: CASRGDSAEGYTF
CDR3 length: 15; D gene: -; J gene: TRBJ2-6; clone size: -; V gene: TRBV7-3; CDR3 DNA: TGTGCCAGCAGCTTAAGTTTGGGTGGGGCCAACGTCCTGACTTTC; CDR3 protein: CASSLSLGGANVLTF
CDR3 length: 15; D gene: TRBD2; J gene: TRBJ2-3; clone size: -; V gene: TRBV19; CDR3 DNA: TGTGCCAGTAGCGTGACTAGCAGTAGCACAGATACGCAGTATTTT; CDR3 protein: CASSVTSSSTDTQYF
CDR3 length: 14; D gene: TRBD2; J gene: TRBJ2-5; clone size: -; V gene: TRBV28; CDR3 DNA: TGTGCCAGCAGTTTGATAGCGGGAGGGGGGACCCAGTACTTC; CDR3 protein: CASSLIAGGGTQYF
CDR3 length: 13; D gene: -; J gene: TRBJ1-2; clone size: -; V gene: TRBV28; CDR3 DNA: TGTGCCAGCATGATGGTGAGGGGTGGCGGCTACACCTTC; CDR3 protein: CASMMVRGGGYTF
CDR3 length: 14; D gene: -; J gene: TRBJ2-2; clone size: many; V gene: TRBV18; CDR3 DNA: TGTGCCAGCTCACCTAATACAGCCACCGGGGAGCTGTTTTTT; CDR3 protein: CASSPNTATGELFF
CDR3 length: 17; D gene: TRBD1; J gene: TRBJ2-1; clone size: -; V gene: TRBV4-3; CDR3 DNA: TGCGCCAGCAGCCAAGGCGCCGGGGACAGGGGGATGGGGGAGCAGTTCTTC; CDR3 protein: CASSQGAGDRGMGEQFF
CDR3 length: 16; D gene: TRBD2; J gene: TRBJ2-4; clone size: -; V gene: TRBV5-1; CDR3 DNA: TGCGCCAGCAGCCCGGGACTAGCGGGAGGGCCGGACATTCAGTACTTC; CDR3 protein: CASSPGLAGGPDIQYF
CDR3 length: 14; D gene: -; J gene: TRBJ1-5; clone size: once; V gene: TRBV19; CDR3 DNA: TGTGCCAGTACGGGATTGGGGGTGGGTCAGCCCCAGCATTTT; CDR3 protein: CASTGLGVGQPQHF
CDR3 length: 18; D gene: TRBD2; J gene: TRBJ2-2; clone size: once; V gene: TRBV27; CDR3 DNA: TGTGCCAGCAGTTTATTAGCTGGGGTAGCGGGAGTTACCGGGGAGCTGTTTTTT; CDR3 protein: CASSLLAGVAGVTGELFF
CDR3 length: 17; D gene: TRBD2; J gene: TRBJ2-3; clone size: once; V gene: TRBV7-9; CDR3 DNA: TGTGCCAGCAGCTTAGCGGGAGGGCGGTTCAACACAGATACGCAGTATTTT; CDR3 protein: CASSLAGGRFNTDTQYF
CDR3 length: 15; D gene: TRBD1; J gene: TRBJ2-2; clone size: -; V gene: TRBV5-5; CDR3 DNA: TGTGCCAGCAGCCTGGGACAGGGGCTCACCGGGGAGCTGTTTTTT; CDR3 protein: CASSLGQGLTGELFF
CDR3 length: 13; D gene: -; J gene: TRBJ1-2; clone size: -; V gene: TRBV7-2; CDR3 DNA: TGTGCCAGCAGCTTAGAACTCCTCTATGGCTACACCTTC; CDR3 protein: CASSLELLYGYTF
CDR3 length: 14; D gene: -; J gene: TRBJ1-5; clone size: once; V gene: TRBV19; CDR3 DNA: TGTGCCAGTAGTATATACAGGTTCAATCAGCCCCAGCATTTT; CDR3 protein: CASSIYRFNQPQHF
CDR3 length: 15; D gene: -; J gene: TRBJ1-5; clone size: -; V gene: TRBV5-4; CDR3 DNA: TGTGCCAGCAGCTTGGGTCAGGGCCCTTATCAGCCCCAGCATTTT; CDR3 protein: CASSLGQGPYQPQHF
CDR3 length: 15; D gene: TRBD1; J gene: TRBJ2-2; clone size: once; V gene: TRBV18; CDR3 DNA: TGTGCCAGCTCACCACTGACAGGGGAGTCCGGGGAGCTGTTTTTT; CDR3 protein: CASSPLTGESGELFF
CDR3 length: 14; D gene: TRBD2; J gene: TRBJ2-7; clone size: -; V gene: TRBV18; CDR3 DNA: TGTGCCAGCTCACCGACCGGGAGGTCGGAAGAGCAGTACTTC; CDR3 protein: CASSPTGRSEEQYF
CDR3 length: 15; D gene: -; J gene: TRBJ2-6; clone size: -; V gene: TRBV27; CDR3 DNA: TGTGCCAGCAGTTTATGGAGCTCTGGGGCCAACGTCCTGACTTTC; CDR3 protein: CASSLWSSGANVLTF
CDR3 length: 14; D gene: -; J gene: TRBJ2-7; clone size: -; V gene: TRBV9; CDR3 DNA: TGTGCCAGCAGCGTACTACCTCAATCCTACGAGCAGTACTTC; CDR3 protein: CASSVLPQSYEQYF
CDR3 length: 14; D gene: -; J gene: TRBJ2-2; clone size: -; V gene: TRBV18; CDR3 DNA: TGTGCCAGCTCACTGGGACAGAACACCGGGGAGCTGTTTTTT; CDR3 protein: CASSLGQNTGELFF
CDR3 length: 14; D gene: -; J gene: TRBJ2-7; clone size: -; V gene: TRBV27; CDR3 DNA: TGTGCCAGCAGTTCGACAGTCCCGGTGGCCGAGCAGTACTTC; CDR3 protein: CASSSTVPVAEQYF
CDR3 length: 14; D gene: TRBD1; J gene: TRBJ2-3; clone size: -; V gene: TRBV2; CDR3 DNA: TGTGCCAGCAGTGGGGGACAGGGAACAGATACGCAGTATTTT; CDR3 protein: CASSGGQGTDTQYF
CDR3 length: 17; D gene: -; J gene: TRBJ2-1; clone size: few; V gene: TRBV5-1; CDR3 DNA: TGCGCCAGCAGCTTGGTGGGGCGGGGAAACTCCTACAATGAGCAGTTCTTC; CDR3 protein: CASSLVGRGNSYNEQFF
CDR3 length: 11; D gene: -; J gene: TRBJ2-1; clone size: -; V gene: TRBV5-5; CDR3 DNA: TGTGCCAGCAGCTTGGTGCTAGCACAGTTCTTC; CDR3 protein: CASSLVLAQFF
CDR3 length: 15; D gene: TRBD2; J gene: TRBJ2-7; clone size: -; V gene: TRBV19; CDR3 DNA: TGTGCCAGTAGTGCCGGACTAGCGGGAGTTGGCGAGCAGTACTTC; CDR3 protein: CASSAGLAGVGEQYF
CDR3 length: 16; D gene: -; J gene: TRBJ2-2; clone size: -; V gene: TRBV6-1; CDR3 DNA: TGTGCCAGCAGTGAGGGGGGCTCAGCAATCACCGGGGAGCTGTTTTTT; CDR3 protein: CASSEGGSAITGELFF
CDR3 length: 14; D gene: -; J gene: TRBJ2-5; clone size: -; V gene: TRBV27; CDR3 DNA: TGTGCCAGCAGTCGGACTACGCCTCAAGAGACCCAGTACTTC; CDR3 protein: CASSRTTPQETQYF
CDR3 length: 13; D gene: -; J gene: TRBJ2-2; clone size: -; V gene: TRBV18; CDR3 DNA: TGTGCCAGCTCACAAAACCCGGGCCGGGAGCTGTTTTTT; CDR3 protein: CASSQNPGRELFF
CDR3 length: 17; D gene: TRBD1; J gene: TRBJ1-1; clone size: -; V gene: TRBV13; CDR3 DNA: TGTGCCAGCAGGAACCGGGGGACAGGGGCTAAGAACACTGAAGCTTTCTTT; CDR3 protein: CASRNRGTGAKNTEAFF
CDR3 length: 14; D gene: TRBD2; J gene: TRBJ2-1; clone size: -; V gene: TRBV14; CDR3 DNA: TGTGCCAGCAGCCAAGATTGGCTAGCGGGGTCTCGGTTCTTC; CDR3 protein: CASSQDWLAGSRFF
CDR3 length: 14; D gene: TRBD1; J gene: TRBJ1-4; clone size: -; V gene: TRBV28; CDR3 DNA: TGTGCCAGCAGGCCGGGACAGTCTAATGAAAAACTGTTTTTT; CDR3 protein: CASRPGQSNEKLFF
CDR3 length: 16; D gene: TRBD2; J gene: TRBJ2-3; clone size: -; V gene: TRBV28; CDR3 DNA: TGTGCCAGCAGTTTATCTAGCGGGAGGGGGGCAGATACGCAGTATTTT; CDR3 protein: CASSLSSGRGADTQYF
CDR3 length: 14; D gene: -; J gene: TRBJ2-5; clone size: -; V gene: TRBV6-1; CDR3 DNA: TGTGCCAGCAGTGAAGCGTGGCAGGGGGAGACCCAGTACTTC; CDR3 protein: CASSEAWQGETQYF
CDR3 length: 12; D gene: -; J gene: TRBJ2-3; clone size: -; V gene: TRBV2; CDR3 DNA: TGTGCCACCGCAGGGTACACAGATACGCAGTATTTT; CDR3 protein: CATAGYTDTQYF
CDR3 length: 16; D gene: -; J gene: TRBJ2-1; clone size: -; V gene: TRBV14; CDR3 DNA: TGTGCCAGCAGCCAAGATGCCGGGGCCCCGGGGAATGAGCAGTTCTTC; CDR3 protein: CASSQDAGAPGNEQFF
CDR3 length: 14; D gene: -; J gene: TRBJ2-1; clone size: -; V gene: TRBV11-2; CDR3 DNA: TGTGCCAGCAGCTTAGATCGGGCCAACAATGAGCAGTTCTTC; CDR3 protein: CASSLDRANNEQFF
CDR3 length: 16; D gene: -; J gene: TRBJ2-7; clone size: once; V gene: TRBV28; CDR3 DNA: TGTGCCAGCAGCTTACCCGCCGGGGCTCGTGCCTACGAGCAGTACTTC; CDR3 protein: CASSLPAGARAYEQYF
CDR3 length: 14; D gene: TRBD1; J gene: TRBJ1-2; clone size: -; V gene: TRBV19; CDR3 DNA: TGTGCCAGTAGTACCGGGGACAGGACTTATGGCTACACCTTC; CDR3 protein: CASSTGDRTYGYTF
CDR3 length: 12; D gene: -; J gene: TRBJ2-1; clone size: -; V gene: TRBV2; CDR3 DNA: TGTGCCAGCAGAAGCGTCCTGGGTGAGCAGTTCTTC; CDR3 protein: CASRSVLGEQFF
CDR3 length: 17; D gene: -; J gene: TRBJ2-2; clone size: -; V gene: TRBV5-8; CDR3 DNA: TGTGCCAGCAGCGCTTTGCACCCGGACATACTCACCGGGGAGCTGTTTTTT; CDR3 protein: CASSALHPDILTGELFF